The 24 T cell receptor beta chains reported below all come from one sample, sequenced in a study of shared clonotypes between healthy human individuals. Profiling relied on immunoSEQ multiplex PCR, and the TCRdb table lists in-frame clones only, not all of them. The sample has some 240,000 clones; 65% to 70% are singletons. Sequenced input: memory CD4+ T cells sorted from blood. As for subset: CD45RA-negative fraction. These receptors were taken from a man aged 30 to 39 in good health.

The V and J genes are TRBV9 and TRBJ2-1; D possibly corresponds to TRBD1 (6 bases). This CDR3 comprises 12 residues. Germline V lookup: CDR1 SGDLS, CDR2 YYNGEE. V was trimmed by 3 bases and J by 7 bases, leaving 8 bases between them. Here the CDR3 DNA reads TGTGCCAGCAGCGGAGGGGGAAATGAGCAGTTCTTC. This gives the protein CASSGGGNEQFF.

This clone was detected a few times. This chain joins TRBV6-1 and TRBJ2-2, with D tentatively TRBD1 or TRBD2 (5 bases each). From germline, CDR1 is MNHNS and CDR2 SASEGT. The ends were cut back, 3 bases at V and 8 bases at J, with 22 bases in the middle. The CDR3 runs 17 residues. For the CDR3, the DNA is TGTGCCAGCAGTGATATTTTCGGGGACCAGGGAACGGGGGAGCTGTTTTTT. Protein sequence: CASSDIFGDQGTGELFF.

This clone has only one observation. The chain joins TRBV10-3 to TRBJ2-2; 7 bases match TRBD1. Germline V gives CDR1 ENHRY, CDR2 SYGVKD. This CDR3 comprises 16 residues. Losses at the gene ends were 4 bases for V and 0 bases for J; bases not matched to a gene: 5. The CDR3 reads CAISAGTAANTGELFF. The CDR3 region has the DNA TGTGCCATCAGTGCTGGGACAGCAGCGAACACCGGGGAGCTGTTTTTT.

The V gene is TRBV19, the J gene TRBJ2-7; possible D gene TRBD2, 6 bases. Trimming took 3 bases from V and 2 from J, leaving 14 bases between them. Germline lookup yields CDR1 LNHDA and CDR2 SQIVND (reference sequence). The CDR3 has 15 residues. The CDR3 sequence: CASSMGGAGTYEQYF. CDR3 bases: TGTGCCAGTAGTATGGGCGGGGCCGGGACCTACGAGCAGTACTTC.

V and J are TRBV9 and TRBJ2-2; 7 bases agree with TRBD2. CDR1 is SGDLS and CDR2 is YYNGEE in the germline V gene. The J segment lost 5 bases and the V segment lost 0 bases, leaving 7 bases of the junction unmatched. The CDR3 is 16 amino acids. The CDR3 DNA sequence: TGTGCCAGCAGCGTAGGAGCGGGATTGGGGACCGGGGAGCTGTTTTTT. Its translation: CASSVGAGLGTGELFF.

V is TRBV29-1 and J is TRBJ2-1; no clear D. This CDR3 spans 10 amino acids. CDR1 is SQVTM, CDR2 ANQGSEA, per germline. V gave up 6 bases and J gave up 10 bases, with 10 bases separating them. CDR3 amino acids: CSVQTKEQFF. The CDR3, as DNA: TGCAGCGTCCAGACGAAGGAGCAGTTCTTC.

The V gene is TRBV18, the J gene TRBJ1-2, with D perhaps TRBD1 (6 bases). CDR3 length: 13 amino acids. V was clipped by 6 bases and J by 7 bases, with 15 bases between them. Per the germline V gene, CDR1 is KGHSH and CDR2 is LQKENI. In DNA form, the CDR3 reads TGTGCCAGCTCGAACTACAGGGACGGTGGCTACACCTTC. Amino acids: CASSNYRDGGYTF.

This clone has a handful of counts. The chain joins TRBV21-1 to TRBJ2-7. TRBV21-1 counts as a pseudogene. CDR3 size: 17 residues. The CDR3 here is CASSPNNNGTFSYEQYF. CDR3 coding DNA: TGTGCCAGCAGCCCGAACAATAACGGGACCTTCTCCTACGAGCAGTACTTC.

V gene TRBV28 combines with J gene TRBJ2-5, with D uncertain. This CDR3 has 16 amino acids. The V end was cut by 3 bases, the J end by 0 bases, with 14 bases between. CDR1 is MDHEN, CDR2 SYDVKM, per germline. The CDR3 is CASSFPQHKYQETQYF. For the CDR3, the DNA is TGTGCCAGCAGTTTTCCCCAGCACAAGTACCAAGAGACCCAGTACTTC. The whole variable domain, filled in from reference TRBV28 and TRBJ2-5, reads DVKVTQSSRYLVKRTGEKVFLECVQDMDHENMFWYRQDPGLGLRLIYFSYDVKMKEKGDIPEGYSVSREKKERFSLILESASTNQTSMYLCASSFPQHKYQETQYFGPGTRLLVL.

This clone appeared a few times. The rearrangement joins TRBV29-1 to TRBJ2-7; D assignment may be TRBD1 or TRBD2 (5 bases each). Germline V lookup: CDR1 SQVTM, CDR2 ANQGSEA. The CDR3 has 14 residues. Trimming shortened V by 5 bases and J by 2 bases, and 16 bases separated the two germline ends. CDR3 sequence (DNA): TGCAGCGTTCGTCTTGAGGGGATGGCCTACGAGCAGTACTTC. This translates into CSVRLEGMAYEQYF.

Concerning this clone: At one end, the junction sequence differs from germline, possibly due to a read error. The CDR3 loop reads CASSFDRVLLF. CDR3 in DNA: TGTGCCAGTAGTTTTGACAGGGTCCTTCTTTTT. The V gene is TRBV19, the J gene TRBJ1-5, with 7 bases fitting TRBD1. CDR1 and CDR2 from the germline V gene are LNHDA and SQIVND (reference sequence). There are 11 residues in the CDR3.

V usage is TRBV14 and J usage is TRBJ2-1, with TRBD2 as a possible D gene (6 bases). Trimming removed 4 bases at V and 0 bases at J, with 28 bases between. CDR3 length: 21 amino acids. Germline CDR1 SGHDN, CDR2 FVKESK. CDR3: CASSPRGGSGPYQSSYNEQFF. CDR3 DNA sequence: TGTGCCAGCAGCCCCCGTGGAGGTAGCGGACCATACCAGAGCTCCTACAATGAGCAGTTCTTC. The full variable domain, in which reference TRBV14 and TRBJ2-1 provide the parts outside the CDR3, is EAGVTQFPSHSVIEKGQTVTLRCDPISGHDNLYWYRRVMGKEIKFLLHFVKESKQDESGMPNNRFLAERTGGTYSTLKVQPAELEDSGVYFCASSPRGGSGPYQSSYNEQFFGPGTRLTVL.

V gene TRBV29-1 combines with J gene TRBJ1-1; 8 bases align to TRBD1. The CDR3 is 11 amino acids. V dropped 3 bases and J dropped 10; count of bases not matched to a gene: 4. Germline V lookup: CDR1 SQVTM, CDR2 ANQGSEA. The CDR3 DNA is TGCAGCGTTGATGCAGGGGGCAGAGCTTTCTTT. This gives the protein CSVDAGGRAFF.

This clone occurred once. The J gene is TRBJ2-7, the V gene TRBV15; D is possibly TRBD1 or TRBD2 (5 bases each). V lost 0 bases and J 1 base, leaving 10 bases between the germline ends. CDR3 length: 15 residues. CDR1 is LNHNV and CDR2 is YYDKDF in the germline V gene (reference sequence). This CDR3 is CATSRDPGPSYEQYF. In nucleotides, the CDR3 is TGTGCCACCAGCAGAGACCCGGGACCGTCCTACGAGCAGTACTTC. The whole variable domain, remainder taken from reference TRBV15 and TRBJ2-7, is DAMVIQNPRYQVTQFGKPVTLSCSQTLNHNVMYWYQQKSSQAPKLLFHYYDKDFNNEADTPDNFQSRRPNTSFCFLDIRSPGLGDTAMYLCATSRDPGPSYEQYFGPGTRLTVT.

The chain recombines TRBV28 with TRBJ2-7; tentative D call: TRBD1 (6 bases). This CDR3 contains 16 residues. Germline assignment: CDR1 MDHEN and CDR2 SYDVKM. The V and J ends lost 5 bases and 4 bases respectively, with 21 bases between them. In DNA, the CDR3 is TGTGCCAGCAGTCCTTCGGGCGGACAGTGGCAGTACGAGCAGTACTTC. Translating gives CASSPSGGQWQYEQYF.

The chain has TRBV10-1 and TRBJ2-4; 7 bases map to TRBD1. This CDR3 is 14 amino acids long. Losses at the gene ends were 0 bases for V and 5 bases for J; bases not matched to a gene: 1. Germline V gives CDR1 WNHNN, CDR2 SYGVQD (reference sequence). The CDR3 region has the DNA TGCGCCAGCAGTGAGTCTGGGACAGAAAACATTCAGTACTTC. Protein product: CASSESGTENIQYF.

The V call is TRBV7-9, the J call TRBJ2-7, with unresolved D. The CDR3 runs to 14 residues. CDR1 and CDR2 (germline): SEHNR, FQNEAQ (reference sequence). The V end was cut by 5 bases, the J end by 2 bases, with 13 bases between. The chain's CDR3 is CASSPYRAPYEQYF. CDR3 bases: TGTGCCAGCAGCCCGTATAGGGCTCCCTACGAGCAGTACTTC.

The CDR3 sequence is CASSGPPGLSDYEQYF. The CDR3 nucleotides are TGTGCCAGCAGCGGCCCGCCGGGTTTGAGTGACTACGAGCAGTACTTC. V and J are TRBV5-6 and TRBJ2-7; D gene uncertain. Germline V gene lookup returns CDR1 SGHDT and CDR2 YYEEEE. Trimming took 4 bases from V and 3 from J, leaving 20 bases between them. The CDR3 consists of 16 residues.

This clone was detected a few times. The sample has other DNA sequences that encode this CDR3 too. The CDR3 nucleotides are TGTGCCAGCAGCTTAGCACTAGCGGGAACCTACAATGAGCAGTTCTTC. As protein: CASSLALAGTYNEQFF. The V gene is TRBV7-9, the J gene TRBJ2-1; TRBD2 aligns across 10 bases. Germline V gene data show CDR1 as SEHNR and CDR2 as FQNEAQ (reference sequence). The V gene end was trimmed by 0 bases and the J gene end by 2 bases; junction bases not matched to a gene: 1. The CDR3 is made up of 16 amino acids.

In this sample, this clone turned up a few times. The chain couples TRBV6-1 to TRBJ1-1; D remains ambiguous. This CDR3 has 17 amino acids. Trimming stripped 3 bases from V and 7 bases from J, with 24 bases between. Germline values: CDR1 MNHNS, CDR2 SASEGT. Here the CDR3 DNA reads TGTGCCAGCAGTGACCCACGGGGTGCACTACAGAACCGTGAAGCTTTCTTT. Amino acids: CASSDPRGALQNREAFF.

V gene TRBV28 combines with J gene TRBJ2-5; TRBD1 aligns across 9 bases. The length of the CDR3 is 14 residues. Per the germline V gene, CDR1 is MDHEN and CDR2 is SYDVKM. Trimming at V came to 6 bases and at J to 3 bases, leaving 5 bases not matched to a gene. CDR3 sequence: CASSPRTGEETQYF. CDR3 sequence (DNA): TGTGCCAGCAGCCCCAGGACAGGGGAAGAGACCCAGTACTTC.

This chain connects TRBV5-5 to TRBJ1-5; D remains ambiguous. Trimming removed 2 bases at V and 0 bases at J, with 9 bases between. This CDR3 spans 15 amino acids. Germline assignment: CDR1 SGHKS and CDR2 YYEKEE (reference sequence). The CDR3 loop reads CASSFTPGSNQPQHF. CDR3 coding DNA: TGTGCCAGCAGCTTTACACCGGGTAGCAATCAGCCCCAGCATTTT.

The chain joins TRBV10-2 to TRBJ2-7; 7 bases line up with TRBD1. J was trimmed by 4 bases and V by 6 bases; bases with no gene match: 9. The CDR3 runs to 14 residues. CDR1 and CDR2 from the germline V gene are WSHSY and SAAADI. CDR3 nucleotide sequence: TGCGCCAGCAGGTCCGGGACAGAGAGGTACGAGCAGTACTTC. Its protein product is CASRSGTERYEQYF.

This clone was observed a handful of times. The chain carries TRBV19 and TRBJ2-2; TRBD2 matches 8 bases. The V and J ends lost 9 bases and 4 bases, in that order; junction bases with no gene match: 7. Germline CDR1 and CDR2: LNHDA and SQIVND (reference sequence). The CDR3 sequence is 14 residues long. DNA of the CDR3: TGTGCCAGCCGTACCGGGGGGGCCACCGGGGAGCTGTTTTTT. It is translated as CASRTGGATGELFF.